This T cell receptor beta chain derives from a study of regulatory T cells in long-lasting Graves disease. This clonotype was detected ten times or more. Sequencing libraries for TCR beta were prepared with iRepertoire HTBI primers and Arm-PCR of CDR3 regions. TCRdb used MiXCR to reprocess the multiplex PCR reads, holding one entry per CDR3 protein. There are 400,000 to 500,000 distinct CDR3 sequences in the sample; about 16% occur only once, and about 11% lies in the top ten. Germline V gene sequence: CDR1 SNHLY, CDR2 FYNNEI. The CDR3 spans 14 residues. J was trimmed by 0 bases and V by 10 bases; bases with no gene match: 3. Time point reported: newly diagnosed GD, antithyroid drugs for less than 3 months. PBMC-derived RNA was used for the TCR library. These data also featured in a second study, about T cells in Graves' hyperthyroidism and ophthalmopathy. This second study says: Lactation, pregnancy, other autoimmune disease or uncontrolled infection led to exclusion of patients.

This receptor was obtained from a woman aged 30 to 39 with Graves disease. V gene TRBV2 combines with J gene TRBJ2-2; 9 bases match TRBD1. Here the sequenced sample was peripheral blood mononuclear cells (PBMCs), taken at new diagnosis, from a patient treated with antithyroid drugs. The CDR3 bases are TGTGCCACAAGACAGGGGGCGAACACCGGGGAGCTGTTTTTT. It yields the protein CATRQGANTGELFF.